This T cell receptor beta chain was documented in a study of neurological immune-mediated disorders. This clonotype was picked up many times. This CDR3 has 15 amino acids. The germline V gene encodes CDR1 SGHRS and CDR2 YFSETQ. Trimming removed 4 bases at V and 0 bases at J, with 10 bases between. Each CDR3 protein gets one entry after TCRdb re-called the 5' RACE reads with MiXCR. This sample has some 65,000 distinct CDR3 sequences; roughly 5.5% occur once, and the top ten carry 2.5% to 3%. This clonotype was obtained from a woman in her 30s with multiple sclerosis. The chain recombines TRBV5-1 with TRBJ1-4, with a tentative D call TRBD1 (6 bases). The specimen sequenced was PBMCs. The CDR3 spells CASSGSGATNEKLFF. The DNA for the CDR3 is TGCGCCAGCAGCGGCTCAGGGGCAACTAATGAAAAACTGTTTTTT. The full variable domain, in which reference TRBV5-1 and TRBJ1-4 provide the parts outside the CDR3, is KAGVTQTPRYLIKTRGQQVTLSCSPISGHRSVSWYQQTPGQGLQFLFEYFSETQRNKGNFPGRFSGRQFSNSRSEMNVSTLELGDSALYLCASSGSGATNEKLFFGSGTQLSVL.